This entry lists 24 T cell receptor beta chains sequenced from one sample in a study of blood T cells in healthy people across ages. Alongside a J-beta primer mix, a sample-barcoded 5' primer served in a second PCR lasting about 7 to 12 cycles. TCRdb reprocessed the 5' RACE reads with MiXCR, giving one entry per CDR3 protein. The sample records 1.5 million to 2 million distinct CDR3 sequences, 40% to 55% being singletons. Specimen: blood. All receptors come from a woman between 35 and 50 years old in good health.

This clonotype was seen only once. Germline and junction disagree at one end, which may indicate a read error. This rearrangement joins TRBV5-6 to TRBJ2-3; D remains unclear. The germline gives CDR1 SGHDT, CDR2 YYEEEE. The CDR3 has 16 amino acids. The DNA of the CDR3 is TGTGCCAGCAGCTTGGTGATGGCTAGGCGCTTAGATACGCGGTATTTT. Amino acids: CASSLVMARRLDTRYF.

This clonotype was found a few times. The chain links TRBV5-6 to TRBJ2-1; unclear D gene. The V gene's germline CDR1 is SGHDT and CDR2 YYEEEE. The CDR3 has 11 amino acids. V dropped 5 bases and J dropped 7 bases, with 7 bases sitting between them. CDR3 coding DNA: TGTGCCAGCAGTATTGAGAATGAGCAGTTCTTC. It translates to CASSIENEQFF.

The table lists this clonotype with a few counts. At one end, the junction sequence differs from germline, possibly due to a read error. The chain is built from TRBV27 and TRBJ1-2; TRBD1 might be the D (5 bases). The CDR3 is 17 amino acids. Germline CDR1 is MNHEY and CDR2 is SMNVEV (reference sequence). DNA for the CDR3: TGTGCCAGCACTACCGACAGACACGCCGCAACTCTCTATGGTTACACCTTC. It codes for CASTTDRHAATLYGYTF.

The chain uses TRBV3-1 and TRBJ2-7, with 13 nucleotides matching TRBD2. The CDR3 loop spans 16 amino acids. V trimming: 1 base; J trimming: 6 bases; junction bases outside the gene matches: 6. CDR1 is LGHDT and CDR2 is YNNKEL in the germline V gene (reference sequence). The CDR3 region is CASSQVGGTSGTEQYF. DNA of the CDR3: TGTGCCAGCAGCCAAGTTGGAGGGACTAGCGGGACCGAGCAGTACTTC.

In the case of this clonotype: It may be a read error: a sequence one base away is much more abundant. The chain combines TRBV25-1 with TRBJ2-3; 7 nucleotides match TRBD1. Germline assignment: CDR1 MGHDK and CDR2 SYGVNS. There are 14 residues in the CDR3. V shed 3 bases and J 2 bases; nucleotides not matched to a gene: 2. This CDR3 is CASSDRGITDTQYF. As DNA, the CDR3 is TGTGCCAGCAGTGACAGGGGGATCACAGATACGCAGTATTTT.

The chain uses TRBV29-1 and TRBJ2-3; the D is unclear. The DNA end lines up better with TRBJ1-5; the J call may be wrong. The CDR3 extends over 15 amino acids. CDR1 is SQVTM, CDR2 ANQGSEA, per germline. Written as DNA, the CDR3 is TGCAGCGTTGGGGTACCAGCGGATGTCACAGATACGCAGCATTTT. Translated: CSVGVPADVTDTQHF.

This clonotype was recorded a few times. This chain uses TRBV25-1 with TRBJ2-1; 7 bases agree with TRBD2. The CDR3 contains 16 residues. Germline CDR1 reads MGHDK; CDR2 reads SYGVNS. J lost 3 bases, V lost 3 bases, and 8 bases had no gene match. The CDR3 sequence: CASSDWQTSLYNEQFF. The CDR3 coding sequence is TGTGCCAGCAGTGATTGGCAGACTAGCCTCTACAATGAGCAGTTCTTC.

This clonotype was detected once. This chain links TRBV6-2 or TRBV6-3 with TRBJ1-2, with D possibly being TRBD1 (5 bases). Trimming stripped 6 bases from V and 3 bases from J, with 14 bases between. This CDR3 has 14 amino acids. The V gene's germline CDR1 is MNHEY and CDR2 SVGEGT. CDR3 DNA sequence: TGTGCCAGCAGCCCGCCAGGGCCATACTATGGCTACACCTTC. Translating gives CASSPPGPYYGYTF.

This clonotype was observed a handful of times. The chain employs TRBV28 and TRBJ1-2; TRBD1 matches 7 bases. J lost 4 bases, V lost 3 bases, and 5 bases had no gene match. Per the germline V gene, CDR1 is MDHEN and CDR2 is SYDVKM. CDR3 size: 14 residues. The CDR3 nucleotides read TGTGCCAGCAGTTTCCGACAGGGATTCTATGGCTACACCTTC. This codes for CASSFRQGFYGYTF.

The chain uses TRBV4-2 and TRBJ2-1, with TRBD2 identical over 7 bases. The CDR3 covers 16 residues. J gave up 2 bases and V 0 bases, and 4 bases lay outside the gene matches. Germline V gene data show CDR1 as LGHNA and CDR2 as YNFKEQ. This CDR3 reads CASSQEDGTTYNEQFF. CDR3 DNA sequence: TGTGCCAGCAGCCAAGAGGACGGGACTACCTACAATGAGCAGTTCTTC.

The genes are TRBV5-1 and TRBJ2-5; D not certain. CDR1 is SGHRS, CDR2 YFSETQ, per germline. There are 15 residues in the CDR3. V dropped 0 bases and J dropped 5 bases, with 14 bases sitting between them. The CDR3 loop reads CASSLAASPRETQYF. The CDR3 DNA is TGCGCCAGCAGCTTGGCGGCTTCCCCGAGGGAGACCCAGTACTTC.

The rearrangement links TRBV7-9 to TRBJ2-5; D is unresolved. The ends were cut back, 1 base at V and 3 bases at J, with 15 bases in the middle. CDR1 is SEHNR, CDR2 FQNEAQ, per germline (reference sequence). The CDR3 runs to 16 residues. CDR3 DNA: TGTGCCAGCAGCTTAGTCAGAGAAGGATGGGAAGAGACCCAGTACTTC. Encoded protein: CASSLVREGWEETQYF.

The genes are TRBV5-1 and TRBJ2-5, with 14 bases aligning to TRBD2. CDR3 length: 17 residues. The J segment lost 7 bases and the V segment lost 4 bases, leaving 12 bases of the junction unmatched. Germline V gene data show CDR1 as SGHRS and CDR2 as YFSETQ. The CDR3: CASSPRTSGGTKWTQYF. The CDR3 DNA follows: TGCGCCAGCAGCCCTCGGACTAGCGGGGGGACTAAATGGACCCAGTACTTC.

The J gene is TRBJ2-2, the V gene TRBV12-3 or TRBV12-4; 10 nucleotides agree with TRBD2. The CDR3 totals 15 residues. V lost 11 bases and J lost 1; bases outside the gene matches: 7. In DNA form, the CDR3 reads TGTGCCTGTACCTTAGCGGGGGGGAACACCGGGGAGCTGTTTTTT. Protein sequence: CACTLAGGNTGELFF.

V gene TRBV6-2 or TRBV6-3 combines with J gene TRBJ2-1; no clear D gene. The CDR3 is made up of 15 amino acids. Germline CDR1 is MNHEY and CDR2 is SVGEGT. Between the trimmed V and J ends, which lost 6 bases and 4 bases, there was a span of 16 bases. The CDR3 region is CASSPLMNPYNEQFF. In nucleotides, the CDR3 is TGTGCCAGCAGCCCTCTTATGAACCCGTACAATGAGCAGTTCTTC.

V and J are TRBV7-6 and TRBJ2-3; 9 bases fit TRBD2. The junction had 13 bases not matched to a gene; V was cut back by 4 bases and J by 5 bases. The length of the CDR3 is 17 residues. Germline V gene data show CDR1 as SGHVS and CDR2 as FNYEAQ. The chain's CDR3 is CASSSLQRGAFIDTQYF. CDR3 coding DNA: TGTGCCAGCAGCTCCCTCCAGCGGGGGGCCTTTATAGATACGCAGTATTTT.

The genes are TRBV6-2 or TRBV6-3 and TRBJ2-3; D is possibly TRBD1 or TRBD2 (5 bases each). The CDR3 loop spans 17 amino acids. Trimming shortened V by 4 bases and J by 2 bases, and 19 bases separated the two germline ends. From germline, CDR1 is MNHEY and CDR2 SVGEGT. CDR3 protein: CASSSPGLHEFTDTQYF. CDR3 coding DNA: TGTGCCAGCAGTTCCCCGGGGCTTCACGAATTCACAGATACGCAGTATTTT.

The chain has TRBV7-8 and TRBJ2-7, with TRBD1 matching over 7 bases. CDR1 is SGHVS, CDR2 FQNEAQ, per germline. The CDR3 covers 14 residues. Trimming removed 2 bases from V and 6 bases from J; junction bases left unmatched: 7. The CDR3 DNA sequence: TGTGCCAGCAGCTTAAACGAGGGGGCGGCCGAGCAGTACTTC. It translates to CASSLNEGAAEQYF.

This clonotype was observed a few times. The CDR3 DNA sequence: TGCGCCAGCTCACGGGCTAGCGGGGGGGATACGTACAATGAGCAGTTCTTC. Translating it yields CASSRASGGDTYNEQFF. V is TRBV4-3 and J is TRBJ2-1, with 12 positions matching TRBD2. Germline CDR1 LGHNA, CDR2 YSLEER. V trimming: 8 bases; J trimming: 4 bases; junction bases outside the gene matches: 12. The length of the CDR3 is 17 residues.

The chain carries TRBV7-9 and TRBJ2-5; D not certain. The length of the CDR3 is 13 residues. Germline V gene data show CDR1 as SEHNR and CDR2 as FQNEAQ (reference sequence). V lost 2 bases and J 3 bases, leaving 7 bases between the germline ends. In DNA form, the CDR3 reads TGTGCCAGCAGCTTAATGCTCGAAGAGACCCAGTACTTC. It codes for CASSLMLEETQYF.

V gene TRBV11-2 combines with J gene TRBJ2-1; no reliable D call. This CDR3 region has 13 residues. CDR1 is SGHAT and CDR2 is FQNNGV in the germline V gene. Trimming stripped 1 base from V and 7 bases from J, with 8 bases between. CDR3 amino acids: CASSLVTVNEQFF. CDR3 sequence (DNA): TGTGCCAGCAGCTTAGTCACGGTAAATGAGCAGTTCTTC.

Ten or more counts support this clonotype. The J gene is TRBJ2-3, the V gene TRBV12-3 or TRBV12-4; 8 positions agree with TRBD2. The V gene end was trimmed by 4 bases and the J gene end by 6 bases; junction bases not matched to a gene: 3. The CDR3 totals 13 residues. CDR3 loop: CASSSGGADTQYF. Written as DNA, the CDR3 is TGTGCCAGCAGTTCCGGGGGGGCTGATACGCAGTATTTT.

Only a few counts were recorded for this clonotype. The gene calls are TRBV10-1 and TRBJ2-3, with D possibly being TRBD1 (6 bases). The length of the CDR3 is 17 residues. The V end lost 0 bases, the J end lost 3 bases, and 16 bases lay between the germline ends. Germline-derived CDR1 and CDR2 are WNHNN and SYGVQD (reference sequence). The CDR3 DNA reads as TGCGCCAGCAGTGAGTCGGGTTGGGGCAGGGGAACAGATACGCAGTATTTT. This sequence encodes CASSESGWGRGTDTQYF.

This rearrangement joins TRBV20-1 to TRBJ2-7; 11 bases align to TRBD2. The CDR3 is made up of 13 amino acids. The ends lost 6 bases at V and 2 bases at J; junction bases unmatched: 3. Germline CDR1 reads DFQATT; CDR2 reads SNEGSKA (reference sequence). The CDR3 DNA is TGCAGTGCCTTAGCGGGGGGGACCTACGAGCAGTACTTC. Translated: CSALAGGTYEQYF.